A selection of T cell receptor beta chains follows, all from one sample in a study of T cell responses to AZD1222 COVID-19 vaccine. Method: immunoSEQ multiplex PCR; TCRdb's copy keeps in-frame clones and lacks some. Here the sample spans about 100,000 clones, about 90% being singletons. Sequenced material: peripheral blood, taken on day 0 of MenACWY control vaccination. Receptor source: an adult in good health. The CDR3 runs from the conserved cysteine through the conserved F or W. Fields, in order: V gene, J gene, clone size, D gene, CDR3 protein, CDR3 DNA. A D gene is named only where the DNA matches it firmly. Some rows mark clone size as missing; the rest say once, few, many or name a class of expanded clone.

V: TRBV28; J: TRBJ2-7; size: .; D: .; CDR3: CASSPRTATYEQYF; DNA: TGTGCCAGCAGTCCTCGGACAGCTACCTACGAGCAGTACTTC
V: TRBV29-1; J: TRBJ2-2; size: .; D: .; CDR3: CSVRRDQGDTGELFF; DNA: TGCAGCGTTAGACGGGACCAGGGTGACACCGGGGAGCTGTTTTTT
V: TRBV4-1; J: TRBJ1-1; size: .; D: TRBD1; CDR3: CASSPSPGQALNTEAFF; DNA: TGCGCCAGCAGCCCTTCCCCGGGACAGGCTTTGAACACTGAAGCTTTCTTT
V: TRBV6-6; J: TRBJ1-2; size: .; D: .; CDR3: CASKESVNYGYTF; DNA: TGTGCCAGCAAGGAAAGTGTTAACTATGGCTACACCTTC
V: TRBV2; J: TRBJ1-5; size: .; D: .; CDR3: CASNTYSNQPQHF; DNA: TGTGCCAGTAACACATATAGCAATCAGCCCCAGCATTTT
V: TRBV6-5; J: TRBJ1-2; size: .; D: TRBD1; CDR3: CASSLDRGSNYGYTF; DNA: TGTGCCAGCAGCCTAGACAGGGGATCTAACTATGGCTACACCTTC
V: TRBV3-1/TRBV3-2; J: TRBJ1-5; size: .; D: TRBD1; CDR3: CASSQEQGEQPQHF; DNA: TGTGCCAGCAGCCAAGAACAGGGGGAGCAGCCCCAGCATTTT
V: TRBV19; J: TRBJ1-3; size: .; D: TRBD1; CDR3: CATQDRGSPIYF; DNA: TGTGCCACCCAGGACAGGGGGTCGCCCATATATTTT
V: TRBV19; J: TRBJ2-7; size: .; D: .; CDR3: CASSPQGSAEQYF; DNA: TGTGCCAGTAGTCCCCAGGGGTCCGCCGAGCAGTACTTC
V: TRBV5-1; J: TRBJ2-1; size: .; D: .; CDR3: CASSLGGGQEEQFF; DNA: TGCGCCAGCAGCTTGGGTGGGGGCCAGGAGGAGCAGTTCTTC
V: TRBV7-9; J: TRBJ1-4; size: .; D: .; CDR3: CASSLAFGDFGATNEKLFF; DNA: TGTGCCAGCAGCTTAGCGTTTGGGGATTTCGGTGCAACTAATGAAAAACTGTTTTTT
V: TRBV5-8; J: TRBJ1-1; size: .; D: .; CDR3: CASSLKRMNTEAFF; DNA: TGTGCCAGCAGCTTGAAGAGGATGAACACTGAAGCTTTCTTT
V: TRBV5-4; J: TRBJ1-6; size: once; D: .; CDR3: CASSLAGTNSPLHF; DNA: TGTGCCAGCAGCCTGGCCGGGACGAATTCACCCCTCCACTTT
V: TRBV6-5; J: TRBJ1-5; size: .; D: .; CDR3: CASSYSMRPPQPQHF; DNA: TGTGCCAGCAGTTACTCGATGAGGCCGCCTCAGCCCCAGCATTTT
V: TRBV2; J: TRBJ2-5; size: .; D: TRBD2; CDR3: CASSELAEETQYF; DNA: TGTGCCAGCAGTGAACTAGCGGAAGAGACCCAGTACTTC
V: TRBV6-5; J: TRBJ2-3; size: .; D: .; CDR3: CASSYSSWTATDTQYF; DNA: TGTGCCAGCAGTTACTCGAGCTGGACGGCCACAGATACGCAGTATTTT
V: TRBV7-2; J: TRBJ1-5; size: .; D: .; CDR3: CASSASRNQPQHF; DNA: TGTGCCAGCAGCGCCTCGCGCAATCAGCCCCAGCATTTT
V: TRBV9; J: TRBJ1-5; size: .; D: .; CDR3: CASSVGPGVDQPQHF; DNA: TGTGCCAGCAGCGTAGGACCCGGTGTAGATCAGCCCCAGCATTTT
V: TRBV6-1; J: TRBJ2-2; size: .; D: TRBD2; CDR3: CASSEGSGGPGELFF; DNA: TGTGCCAGCAGTGAAGGTAGCGGGGGTCCCGGGGAGCTGTTTTTT
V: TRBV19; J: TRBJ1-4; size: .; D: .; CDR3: CASSRGVEKLFF; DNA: TGTGCCAGTAGTCGCGGGGTTGAAAAACTGTTTTTT
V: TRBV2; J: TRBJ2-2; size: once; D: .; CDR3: CASSPSGTSNTGELFF; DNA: TGTGCCAGCAGTCCCTCCGGGACTTCAAACACCGGGGAGCTGTTTTTT
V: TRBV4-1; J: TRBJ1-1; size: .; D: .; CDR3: CASQKNLGGGEAFF; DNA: TGCGCCAGCCAAAAAAACCTCGGGGGCGGTGAAGCTTTCTTT
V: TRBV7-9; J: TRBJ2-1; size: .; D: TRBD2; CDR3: CASRLAGGHQFF; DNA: TGTGCCAGCAGACTAGCGGGGGGTCACCAGTTCTTC
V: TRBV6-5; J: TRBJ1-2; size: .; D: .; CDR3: CASRPSTGPYGYTF; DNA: TGTGCCAGCAGACCCTCTACAGGGCCCTATGGCTACACCTTC
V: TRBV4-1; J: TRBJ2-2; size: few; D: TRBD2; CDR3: CASSQGGGRARIGELFF; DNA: TGCGCCAGCAGCCAAGGTGGCGGGAGGGCACGGATCGGGGAGCTGTTTTTT
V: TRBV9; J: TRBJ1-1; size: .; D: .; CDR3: CASSVGGDLPEAFF; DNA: TGTGCCAGCAGCGTAGGGGGTGACCTACCCGAAGCTTTCTTT
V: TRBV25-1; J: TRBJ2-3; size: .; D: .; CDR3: CASSARTRGTQYF; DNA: TGTGCCAGCAGTGCTCGAACTAGGGGTACGCAGTATTTT
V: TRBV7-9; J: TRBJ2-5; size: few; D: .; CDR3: CASSPQRETQYF; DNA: TGTGCCAGCAGCCCCCAGAGGGAGACCCAGTACTTC
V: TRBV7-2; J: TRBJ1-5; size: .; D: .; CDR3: CASSLVLGSNQPQHF; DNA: TGTGCCAGCAGCTTAGTATTGGGGAGCAATCAGCCCCAGCATTTT
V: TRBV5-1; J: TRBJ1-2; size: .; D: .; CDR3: CASSPAEEANYGYTF; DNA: TGCGCCAGCAGCCCGGCGGAGGAAGCTAACTATGGCTACACCTTC
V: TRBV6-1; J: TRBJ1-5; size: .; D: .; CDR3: CASSENGVQPQHF; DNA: TGTGCCAGCAGTGAAAATGGGGTACAGCCCCAGCATTTT
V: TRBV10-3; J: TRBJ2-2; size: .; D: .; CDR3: CAIRGPGELFF; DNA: TGTGCCATCAGGGGACCCGGGGAGCTGTTTTTT
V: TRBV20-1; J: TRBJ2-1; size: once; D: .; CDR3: CSASDRDSRRSYNEQFF; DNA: TGCAGTGCTAGTGACCGGGACTCCCGGAGATCCTACAATGAGCAGTTCTTC
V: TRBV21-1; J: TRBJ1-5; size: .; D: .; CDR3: CASSKAAGGDYSNQPQHF; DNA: TGTGCCAGCAGCAAAGCGGCAGGGGGGGATTATAGCAATCAGCCCCAGCATTTT
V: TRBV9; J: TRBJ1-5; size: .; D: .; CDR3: CASSVASGSQPRHF; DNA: .
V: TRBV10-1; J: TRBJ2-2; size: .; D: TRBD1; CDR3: CASRKPGQGNYRWTGELFF; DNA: TGCGCCAGCAGAAAACCGGGACAGGGTAATTATCGGTGGACCGGGGAGCTGTTTTTT
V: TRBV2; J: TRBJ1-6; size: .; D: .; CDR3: CASRPRTGNSPLHF; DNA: TGTGCCAGCAGGCCACGGACGGGAAATTCACCCCTCCACTTT
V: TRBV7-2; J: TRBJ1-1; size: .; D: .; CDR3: CASSFWNTEAFF; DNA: TGTGCCAGCAGCTTCTGGAACACTGAAGCTTTCTTT
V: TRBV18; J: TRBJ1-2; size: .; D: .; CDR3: CASSPDPESSYGYTF; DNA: TGTGCCAGCTCACCAGATCCAGAGTCCAGCTATGGCTACACCTTC
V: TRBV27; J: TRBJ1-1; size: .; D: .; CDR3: CASSPGGVYGTEAFF; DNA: TGTGCCAGCAGTCCGGGGGGGGTATATGGCACTGAAGCTTTCTTT
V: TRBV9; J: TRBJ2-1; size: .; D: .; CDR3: CASSVWQGQGEQFF; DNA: TGTGCCAGCAGCGTCTGGCAGGGTCAGGGTGAGCAGTTCTTC
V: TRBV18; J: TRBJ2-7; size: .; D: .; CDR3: CASSPSSYEQYF; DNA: TGTGCCAGCTCACCGAGCTCCTACGAGCAGTACTTC
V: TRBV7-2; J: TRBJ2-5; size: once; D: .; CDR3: CASSTQYGMGETQYF; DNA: TGTGCCAGCAGCACCCAATATGGGATGGGAGAGACCCAGTACTTC
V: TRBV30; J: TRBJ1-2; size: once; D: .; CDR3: CAWSVLGFSYGYTF; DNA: TGTGCCTGGAGTGTACTCGGGTTTAGCTATGGCTACACCTTC
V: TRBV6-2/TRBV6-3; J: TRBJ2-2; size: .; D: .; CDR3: CASSLDSTGELFF; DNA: TGTGCCAGCAGCCTGGACAGTACCGGGGAGCTGTTTTTT
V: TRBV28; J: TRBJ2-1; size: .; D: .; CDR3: CASSSPWDGYNEQFF; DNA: TGTGCCAGCAGTTCTCCGTGGGACGGATACAATGAGCAGTTCTTC
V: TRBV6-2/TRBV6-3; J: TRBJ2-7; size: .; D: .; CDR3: CASSYVGYEQYF; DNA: TGTGCCAGCAGTTATGTCGGTTACGAGCAGTACTTC
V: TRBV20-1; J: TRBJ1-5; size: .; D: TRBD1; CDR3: CSASFPGGGSQPQHF; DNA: TGCAGTGCTAGTTTCCCAGGGGGGGGCAGTCAGCCCCAGCATTTT
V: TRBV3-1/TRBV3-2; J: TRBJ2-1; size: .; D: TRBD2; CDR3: CASSQDWGRAAFF; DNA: TGTGCCAGCAGCCAAGACTGGGGGAGGGCCGCCTTCTTC
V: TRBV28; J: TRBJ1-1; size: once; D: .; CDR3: CASQSGDTEAFF; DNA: TGTGCCAGCCAGTCGGGAGACACTGAAGCTTTCTTT
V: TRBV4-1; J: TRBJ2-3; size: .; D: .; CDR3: CASSQGTKDWGTDTQYF; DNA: TGCGCCAGCAGCCAAGGGACCAAAGATTGGGGCACAGATACGCAGTATTTT
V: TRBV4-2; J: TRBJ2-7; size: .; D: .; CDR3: CASSQVGAGDEQYF; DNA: TGTGCCAGCAGCCAAGTAGGGGCAGGGGACGAGCAGTACTTC
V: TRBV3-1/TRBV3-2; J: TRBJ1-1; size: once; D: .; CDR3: CASSQDRTDTEAFF; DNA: TGTGCCAGCAGCCAAGATAGAACGGACACTGAAGCTTTCTTT
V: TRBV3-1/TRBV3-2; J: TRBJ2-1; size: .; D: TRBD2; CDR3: CASTIKAGVDEQFF; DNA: TGTGCCAGCACCATCAAAGCGGGGGTGGATGAGCAGTTCTTC
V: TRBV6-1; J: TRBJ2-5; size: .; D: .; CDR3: CASSEWSGAETQYF; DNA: TGTGCCAGCAGTGAATGGTCTGGAGCTGAGACCCAGTACTTC
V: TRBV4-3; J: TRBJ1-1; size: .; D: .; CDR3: CASTRVLGTEAFF; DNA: TGCGCCAGCACACGGGTATTGGGGACTGAAGCTTTCTTT
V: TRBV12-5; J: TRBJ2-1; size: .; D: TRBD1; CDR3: CASGWTGQGDYNEQFF; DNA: TGTGCTAGTGGTTGGACAGGACAGGGGGACTACAATGAGCAGTTCTTC